This is a list of T cell receptor beta chains from one sample in a study of control samples from healthy donors and cancer patients. Here immunoSEQ multiplex PCR was the method, and the copy in TCRdb shows in-frame clones only, minus some. The repertoire includes approximately 85,000 clones, 70% to 90% of them detected once, and roughly 7.2% sits in the top ten. Sequenced material: blood. These receptors were obtained from a woman aged 60-75 years in good health. The CDR3 runs from the conserved cysteine through the conserved F or W. Fields, in order: clone size, V gene, J gene, D gene, CDR3 DNA, CDR3 protein. The D gene is left open where the match is weak. The size of a clone is reported for some rows only, either as once, few or many, or as a class for expanded clones.

abundance: NA
v_gene: TRBV7-8
j_gene: TRBJ1-1
d_gene: NA
CDR3nt: TGTGCCAGCAGCTTTGTGAAAGACAGGAACACTGAAGCTTTCTTT
CDR3aa: CASSFVKDRNTEAFF

abundance: NA
v_gene: TRBV4-1
j_gene: TRBJ1-1
d_gene: NA
CDR3nt: TGCGCCAGCAGCCATTCGAACGTTAAGAACACTGAAGCTTTCTTT
CDR3aa: CASSHSNVKNTEAFF

abundance: NA
v_gene: TRBV2
j_gene: TRBJ1-5
d_gene: NA
CDR3nt: TGTGCCAGCATTATCGATCTCAATCAGCCCCAGCATTTT
CDR3aa: CASIIDLNQPQHF

abundance: NA
v_gene: TRBV7-9
j_gene: TRBJ1-4
d_gene: NA
CDR3nt: TGTGCCAGCAGCTTAAAGGGCAGGGAGGCTAATGAAAAACTGTTTTTT
CDR3aa: CASSLKGREANEKLFF

abundance: NA
v_gene: TRBV11-2
j_gene: TRBJ1-1
d_gene: NA
CDR3nt: TGTGCCAGCAGCTCCGCAGTGAACACTGAAGCTTTCTTT
CDR3aa: CASSSAVNTEAFF

abundance: NA
v_gene: TRBV7-3
j_gene: TRBJ1-3
d_gene: NA
CDR3nt: TGTGCCAGCAGCTTAGGTAGCTCTGGAAACACCATATATTTT
CDR3aa: CASSLGSSGNTIYF

abundance: NA
v_gene: TRBV2
j_gene: TRBJ1-2
d_gene: NA
CDR3nt: TGTGCCAGCAGTGCGGGCGCGGGGTATGGCTACACCTTC
CDR3aa: CASSAGAGYGYTF

abundance: once
v_gene: TRBV6-5
j_gene: TRBJ1-1
d_gene: NA
CDR3nt: TGTGCCAGCAGTTACGAGGGCCTACGGGGCACTGAAGCTTTCTTT
CDR3aa: CASSYEGLRGTEAFF

abundance: NA
v_gene: TRBV3-1/TRBV3-2
j_gene: TRBJ2-2
d_gene: TRBD2
CDR3nt: TGTGCCAGCAGCCCAAAAACTTCAGGGGACGGCGGGAGGGAAGGGGAGCTGTTTTTT
CDR3aa: CASSPKTSGDGGREGELFF

abundance: NA
v_gene: TRBV6-5
j_gene: TRBJ1-2
d_gene: NA
CDR3nt: TGTGCCAGCACCCCGCAGACCCACTATGGCTACACCTTC
CDR3aa: CASTPQTHYGYTF

abundance: NA
v_gene: TRBV5-8
j_gene: TRBJ2-5
d_gene: NA
CDR3nt: TGTGCCAGCAGCTTCGCCGGGACCCTTGTAGAGACCCAGTACTTC
CDR3aa: CASSFAGTLVETQYF

abundance: NA
v_gene: TRBV30
j_gene: TRBJ1-5
d_gene: NA
CDR3nt: TGTGCCTGGAGTGTAGGCCAGCTTAATCAGCCCCAGCATTTT
CDR3aa: CAWSVGQLNQPQHF

abundance: NA
v_gene: TRBV7-8
j_gene: TRBJ2-2
d_gene: TRBD2
CDR3nt: TGTGCCAGCAGCTTAGGAGGACTAGCGGGATCAACCGGGGAGCTGTTTTTT
CDR3aa: CASSLGGLAGSTGELFF

abundance: NA
v_gene: TRBV6-5
j_gene: TRBJ2-5
d_gene: TRBD1
CDR3nt: TGTGCCACCGGGACAGATAGTCAAGAGACCCAGTACTTC
CDR3aa: CATGTDSQETQYF